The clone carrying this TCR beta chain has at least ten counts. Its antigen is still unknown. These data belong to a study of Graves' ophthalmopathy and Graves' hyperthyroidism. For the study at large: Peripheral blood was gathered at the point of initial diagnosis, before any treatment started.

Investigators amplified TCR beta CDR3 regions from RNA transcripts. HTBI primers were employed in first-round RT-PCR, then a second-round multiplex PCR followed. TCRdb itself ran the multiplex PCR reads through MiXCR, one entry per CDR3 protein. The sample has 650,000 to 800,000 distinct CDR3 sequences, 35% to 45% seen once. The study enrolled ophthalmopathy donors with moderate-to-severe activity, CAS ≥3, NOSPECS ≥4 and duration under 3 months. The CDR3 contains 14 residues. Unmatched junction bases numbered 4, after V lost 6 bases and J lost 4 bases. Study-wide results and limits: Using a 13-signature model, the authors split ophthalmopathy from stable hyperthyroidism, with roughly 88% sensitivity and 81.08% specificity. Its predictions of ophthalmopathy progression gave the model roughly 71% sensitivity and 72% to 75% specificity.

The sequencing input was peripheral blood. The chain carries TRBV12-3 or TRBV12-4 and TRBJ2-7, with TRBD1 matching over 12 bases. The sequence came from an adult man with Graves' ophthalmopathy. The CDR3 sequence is CASRGQGALYEQYF. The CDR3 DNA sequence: TGTGCCAGCAGGGGACAGGGGGCATTATACGAGCAGTACTTC.